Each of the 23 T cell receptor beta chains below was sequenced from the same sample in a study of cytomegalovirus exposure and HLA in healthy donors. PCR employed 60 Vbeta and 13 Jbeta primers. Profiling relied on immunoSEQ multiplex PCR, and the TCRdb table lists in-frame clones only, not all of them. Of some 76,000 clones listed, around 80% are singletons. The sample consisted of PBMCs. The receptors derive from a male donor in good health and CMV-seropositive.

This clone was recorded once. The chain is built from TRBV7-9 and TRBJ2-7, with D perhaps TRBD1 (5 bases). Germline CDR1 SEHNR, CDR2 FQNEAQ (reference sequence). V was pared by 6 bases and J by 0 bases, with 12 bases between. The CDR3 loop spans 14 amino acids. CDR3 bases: TGTGCCAGCAGTCATGGCAGGGACTCCTACGAGCAGTACTTC. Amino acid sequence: CASSHGRDSYEQYF.

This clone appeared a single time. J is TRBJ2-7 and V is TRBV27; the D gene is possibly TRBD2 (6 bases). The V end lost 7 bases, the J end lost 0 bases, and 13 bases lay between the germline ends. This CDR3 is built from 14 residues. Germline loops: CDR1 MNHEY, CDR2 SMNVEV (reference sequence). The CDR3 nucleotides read TGTGCCAGCATGAGCGGGTCAAGCTCCTACGAGCAGTACTTC. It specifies CASMSGSSSYEQYF.

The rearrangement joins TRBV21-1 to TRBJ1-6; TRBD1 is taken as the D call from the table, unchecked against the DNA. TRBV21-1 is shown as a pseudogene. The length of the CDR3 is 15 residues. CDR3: CASSTRRDRVSPLHF. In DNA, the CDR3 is TGTGCCAGCAGCACTCGTCGGGACAGGGTTTCACCCCTCCACTTT.

The CDR3 loop is CASSPFAQRENEQYF. CDR3 in DNA: TGTGCCAGCAGCCCATTCGCTCAGCGGGAGAACGAGCAGTACTTC. The rearrangement uses TRBV7-9 and TRBJ2-7; 8 nucleotides match TRBD2. The CDR3 extends over 15 amino acids. Unmatched junction bases numbered 11, after V lost 5 bases and J lost 5 bases. Germline-derived CDR1 and CDR2 are SEHNR and FQNEAQ (reference sequence). Full variable domain (missing parts from reference TRBV7-9 and TRBJ2-7): DTGVSQNPRHKITKRGQNVTFRCDPISEHNRLYWYRQTLGQGPEFLTYFQNEAQLEKSRLLSDRFSAERPKGSFSTLEIQRTEQGDSAMYLCASSPFAQRENEQYFGPGTRLTVT.

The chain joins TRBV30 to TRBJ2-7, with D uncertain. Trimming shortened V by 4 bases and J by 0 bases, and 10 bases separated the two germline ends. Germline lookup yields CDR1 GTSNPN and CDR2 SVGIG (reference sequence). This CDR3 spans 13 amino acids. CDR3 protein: CAWTTRSSYEQYF. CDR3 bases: TGTGCCTGGACCACCCGGAGCTCCTACGAGCAGTACTTC.

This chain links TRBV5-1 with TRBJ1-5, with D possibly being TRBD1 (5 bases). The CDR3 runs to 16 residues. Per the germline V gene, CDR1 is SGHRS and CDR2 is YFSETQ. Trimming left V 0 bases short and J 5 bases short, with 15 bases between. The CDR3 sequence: CASSLVGPGSDQPQHF. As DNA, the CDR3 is TGCGCCAGCAGCTTGGTTGGCCCAGGGTCGGATCAGCCCCAGCATTTT.

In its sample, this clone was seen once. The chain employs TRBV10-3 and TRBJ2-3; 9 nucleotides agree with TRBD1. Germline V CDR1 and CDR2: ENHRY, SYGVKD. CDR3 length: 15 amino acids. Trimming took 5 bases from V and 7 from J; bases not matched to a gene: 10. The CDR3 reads CAISLGQGNVNTQYF. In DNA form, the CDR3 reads TGTGCCATCAGTCTAGGACAGGGGAACGTAAATACGCAGTATTTT.

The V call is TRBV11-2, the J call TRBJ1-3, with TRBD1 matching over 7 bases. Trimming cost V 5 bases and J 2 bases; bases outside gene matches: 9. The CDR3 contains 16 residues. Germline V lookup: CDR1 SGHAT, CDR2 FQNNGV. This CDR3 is CASSEVPGGPGNTIYF. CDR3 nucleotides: TGTGCCAGCAGCGAAGTCCCAGGGGGGCCTGGAAACACCATATATTTT.

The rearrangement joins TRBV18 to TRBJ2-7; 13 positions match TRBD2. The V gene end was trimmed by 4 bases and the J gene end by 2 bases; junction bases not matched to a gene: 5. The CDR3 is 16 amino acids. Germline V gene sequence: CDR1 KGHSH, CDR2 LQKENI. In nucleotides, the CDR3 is TGTGCCAGCTCACAGGGGGGACTAGCGGGAACCTACGAGCAGTACTTC. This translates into CASSQGGLAGTYEQYF.

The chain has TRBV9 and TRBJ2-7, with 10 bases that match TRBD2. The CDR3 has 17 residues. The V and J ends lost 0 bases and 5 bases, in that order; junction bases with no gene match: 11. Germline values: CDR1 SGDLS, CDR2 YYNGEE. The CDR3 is CASSVGRVGLAMDEQYF. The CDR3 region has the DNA TGTGCCAGCAGCGTAGGGAGGGTGGGACTAGCGATGGACGAGCAGTACTTC.

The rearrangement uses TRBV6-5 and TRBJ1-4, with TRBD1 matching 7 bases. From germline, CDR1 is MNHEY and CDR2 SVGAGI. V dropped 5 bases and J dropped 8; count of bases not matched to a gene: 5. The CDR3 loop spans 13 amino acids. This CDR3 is CASSRQGEEKLFF. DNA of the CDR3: TGTGCCAGCAGTCGACAGGGAGAGGAAAAACTGTTTTTT.

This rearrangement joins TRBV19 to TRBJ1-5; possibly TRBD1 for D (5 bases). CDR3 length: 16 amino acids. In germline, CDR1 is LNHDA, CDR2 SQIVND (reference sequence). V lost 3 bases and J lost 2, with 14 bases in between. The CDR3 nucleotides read TGTGCCAGTAGTATCTTGGGGCGGAGTGGCAATCAGCCCCAGCATTTT. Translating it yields CASSILGRSGNQPQHF. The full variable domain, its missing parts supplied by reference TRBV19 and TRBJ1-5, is DGGITQSPKYLFRKEGQNVTLSCEQNLNHDAMYWYRQDPGQGLRLIYYSQIVNDFQKGDIAEGYSVSREKKESFPLTVTSAQKNPTAFYLCASSILGRSGNQPQHFGDGTRLSIL.

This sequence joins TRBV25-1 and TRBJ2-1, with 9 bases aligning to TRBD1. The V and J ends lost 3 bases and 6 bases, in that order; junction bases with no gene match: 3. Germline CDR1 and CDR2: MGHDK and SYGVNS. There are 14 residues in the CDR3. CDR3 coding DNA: TGTGCCAGCAGTGATCCGGGACAGGGCAATGAGCAGTTCTTC. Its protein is CASSDPGQGNEQFF.

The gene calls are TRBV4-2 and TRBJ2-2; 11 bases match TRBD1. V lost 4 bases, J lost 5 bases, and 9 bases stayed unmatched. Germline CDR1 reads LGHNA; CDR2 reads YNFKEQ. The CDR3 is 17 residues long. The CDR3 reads CASSPTGTGGATGELFF. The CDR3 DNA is TGTGCCAGCAGCCCCACCGGGACAGGGGGAGCAACCGGGGAGCTGTTTTTT.

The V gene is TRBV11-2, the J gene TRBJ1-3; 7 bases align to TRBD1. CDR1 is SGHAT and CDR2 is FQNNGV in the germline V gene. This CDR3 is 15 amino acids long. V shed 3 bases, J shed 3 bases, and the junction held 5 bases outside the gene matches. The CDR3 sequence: CASSLVTGFGNTIYF. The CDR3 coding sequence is TGTGCCAGCAGCTTGGTGACAGGGTTTGGAAACACCATATATTTT.

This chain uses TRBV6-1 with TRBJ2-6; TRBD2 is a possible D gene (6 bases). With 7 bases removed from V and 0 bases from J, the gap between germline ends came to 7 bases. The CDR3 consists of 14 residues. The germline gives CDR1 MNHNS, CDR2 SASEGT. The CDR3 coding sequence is TGTGCCAGCAAGGAGGGCTCTGGGGCCAACGTCCTGACTTTC. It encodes CASKEGSGANVLTF.

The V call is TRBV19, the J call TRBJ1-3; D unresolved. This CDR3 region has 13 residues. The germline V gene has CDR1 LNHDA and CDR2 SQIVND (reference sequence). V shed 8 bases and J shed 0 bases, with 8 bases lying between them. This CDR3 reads CASARNSGNTIYF. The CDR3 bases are TGTGCCAGTGCCAGGAACTCTGGAAACACCATATATTTT.

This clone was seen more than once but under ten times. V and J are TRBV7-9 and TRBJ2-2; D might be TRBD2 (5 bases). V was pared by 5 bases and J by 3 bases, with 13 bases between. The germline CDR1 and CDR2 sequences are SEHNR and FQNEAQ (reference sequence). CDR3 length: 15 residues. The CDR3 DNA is TGTGCCAGCAGCCCCCAGAGGGCGTACACCGGGGAGCTGTTTTTT. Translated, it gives CASSPQRAYTGELFF.

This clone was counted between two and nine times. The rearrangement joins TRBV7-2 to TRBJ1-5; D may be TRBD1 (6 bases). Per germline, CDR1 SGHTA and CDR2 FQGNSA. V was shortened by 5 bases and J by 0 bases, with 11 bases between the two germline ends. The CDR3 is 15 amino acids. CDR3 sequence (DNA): TGTGCCAGCAGCAGGGACATCAATAGCAATCAGCCCCAGCATTTT. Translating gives CASSRDINSNQPQHF.

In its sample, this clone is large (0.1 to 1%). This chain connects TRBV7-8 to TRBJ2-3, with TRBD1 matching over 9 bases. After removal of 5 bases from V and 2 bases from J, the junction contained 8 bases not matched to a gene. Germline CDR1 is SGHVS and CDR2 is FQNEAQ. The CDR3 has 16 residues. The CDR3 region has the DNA TGTGCCAGCAGCGGCAACGACAGGGGGTCCACAGATACGCAGTATTTT. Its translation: CASSGNDRGSTDTQYF.

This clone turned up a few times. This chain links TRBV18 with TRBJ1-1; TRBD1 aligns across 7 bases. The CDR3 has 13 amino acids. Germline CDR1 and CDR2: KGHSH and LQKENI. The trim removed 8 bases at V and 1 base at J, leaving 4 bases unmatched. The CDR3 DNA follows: TGTGCCAGCCGCGGGACAGCGAACACTGAAGCTTTCTTT. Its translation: CASRGTANTEAFF. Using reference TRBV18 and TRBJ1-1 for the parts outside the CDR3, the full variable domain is NAGVMQNPRHLVRRRGQEARLRCSPMKGHSHVYWYRQLPEEGLKFMVYLQKENIIDESGMPKERFSAEFPKEGPSILRIQQVVRGDSAAYFCASRGTANTEAFFGQGTRLTVV.

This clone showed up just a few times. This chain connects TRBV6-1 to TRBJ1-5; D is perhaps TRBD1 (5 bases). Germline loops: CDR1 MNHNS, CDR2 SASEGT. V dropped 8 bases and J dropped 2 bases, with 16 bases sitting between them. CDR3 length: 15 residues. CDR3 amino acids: CASDLRGLGNQPQHF. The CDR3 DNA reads TGTGCCAGCGACTTAAGGGGTTTGGGCAATCAGCCCCAGCATTTT.

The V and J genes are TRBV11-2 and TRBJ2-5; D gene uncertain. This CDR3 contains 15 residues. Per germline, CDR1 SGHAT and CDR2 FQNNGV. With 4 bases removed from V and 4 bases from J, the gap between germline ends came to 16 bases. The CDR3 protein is CASSSLRLPGETQYF. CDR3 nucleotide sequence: TGTGCCAGCAGCTCCCTTCGACTCCCGGGAGAGACCCAGTACTTC.